Listed below are T cell receptor beta chains from one sample, sequenced in a study of response to subunit inactivated influenza vaccine. TCRdb passed the RT-PCR reads through MiXCR, listing each CDR3 protein once. The table has about 520,000 distinct CDR3 sequences, around 25% seen once. The specimen comprised CD4+ T cells sorted from PBMCs, sampled 5 to 6 days after vaccination. The receptors here all came from a man aged 50 or older who received an inactivated influenza vaccine. CDR3s include the opening cysteine and the closing phenylalanine or tryptophan. Each record gives: J gene, CDR3 length, clone size, V gene, D gene, CDR3 DNA, CDR3 protein. The D gene is left open where the match is weak. Clone size is shown for a subset of rows, as once, few, many or a class of expanded clone.

J gene: TRBJ2-2
CDR3 length: 19
clone size: .
V gene: TRBV28
D gene: .
CDR3 DNA: TGTGCCAGCAGTTTCATCCAATTGCGGACAAAACTAAACACCGGGGAGCTGTTTTTT
CDR3 protein: CASSFIQLRTKLNTGELFF

J gene: TRBJ2-1
CDR3 length: 16
clone size: .
V gene: TRBV11-2
D gene: .
CDR3 DNA: TGTGCCAGCAGCTTAGGGGGCGGAGGGTCCTACAATGAGCAGTTCTTC
CDR3 protein: CASSLGGGGSYNEQFF

J gene: TRBJ2-1
CDR3 length: 13
clone size: few
V gene: TRBV4-3
D gene: .
CDR3 DNA: TGCGCCAGCAGCCAGGGAATTTACAATGAGCAGTTCTTC
CDR3 protein: CASSQGIYNEQFF

J gene: TRBJ2-1
CDR3 length: 12
clone size: few
V gene: TRBV25-1
D gene: .
CDR3 DNA: TGTGCCAGCAGTGAATATCGAAATGAGCAGTTCTTC
CDR3 protein: CASSEYRNEQFF

J gene: TRBJ2-1
CDR3 length: 19
clone size: .
V gene: TRBV24-1
D gene: TRBD2
CDR3 DNA: TGTGCCACCAGTGACGGGCCCTCACAGCGGGGGAGCTCCTACAATGAGCAGTTCTTC
CDR3 protein: CATSDGPSQRGSSYNEQFF

J gene: TRBJ2-4
CDR3 length: 16
clone size: many
V gene: TRBV3-1
D gene: .
CDR3 DNA: TGTGCCAGCAGCCAAGGGGGACAAATAGCCAAAAACATTCAGTACTTC
CDR3 protein: CASSQGGQIAKNIQYF

J gene: TRBJ2-1
CDR3 length: 16
clone size: few
V gene: TRBV6-1
D gene: .
CDR3 DNA: TGTGCCAGCAGTGAAGCGGCGTGGAGGTCCGACAATGAGCAGTTCTTC
CDR3 protein: CASSEAAWRSDNEQFF

J gene: TRBJ2-1
CDR3 length: 16
clone size: many
V gene: TRBV24-1
D gene: .
CDR3 DNA: TGTGCCACCAGTGATTTAGACAGCATCCAGCTCGATGAGCAGTTCTTC
CDR3 protein: CATSDLDSIQLDEQFF

J gene: TRBJ1-1
CDR3 length: 13
clone size: few
V gene: TRBV29-1
D gene: .
CDR3 DNA: TGCAGCGTTGGGCCAGGCCTGAACACTGAAGCTTTCTTT
CDR3 protein: CSVGPGLNTEAFF

J gene: TRBJ2-5
CDR3 length: 17
clone size: .
V gene: TRBV7-2
D gene: TRBD2
CDR3 DNA: TGTGCCAGCAGCCGCGGACTAGCGGGGCACAGGGAAGAGACCCAGTACTTC
CDR3 protein: CASSRGLAGHREETQYF

J gene: TRBJ1-1
CDR3 length: 15
clone size: few
V gene: TRBV20-1
D gene: TRBD1
CDR3 DNA: TGCAGTGCTCCACAGGTGGACAGGGCGTCGACTGAAGCTTTCTTT
CDR3 protein: CSAPQVDRASTEAFF

J gene: TRBJ2-1
CDR3 length: 15
clone size: once
V gene: TRBV11-2
D gene: .
CDR3 DNA: TGTGCCAGCAGCTTAGACCGGGACACAATACATGAGCAGTTCTTC
CDR3 protein: CASSLDRDTIHEQFF

J gene: TRBJ2-2
CDR3 length: 15
clone size: .
V gene: TRBV5-1
D gene: .
CDR3 DNA: TGCGCCAGCAGCCAGGACAGCCACGGGGCCGGGGAGCTGTTTTTT
CDR3 protein: CASSQDSHGAGELFF

J gene: TRBJ2-4
CDR3 length: 16
clone size: .
V gene: TRBV4-2
D gene: .
CDR3 DNA: TGTGCCAGCAGCCAAGGGCAGGGGCGAGGCAAAAACATTCAGTACTTC
CDR3 protein: CASSQGQGRGKNIQYF

J gene: TRBJ2-3
CDR3 length: 12
clone size: once
V gene: TRBV30
D gene: TRBD1
CDR3 DNA: TGTGCCTGGGGCACAGGGGAATATACGCAGTATTTT
CDR3 protein: CAWGTGEYTQYF

J gene: TRBJ2-5
CDR3 length: 14
clone size: few
V gene: TRBV4-2
D gene: TRBD2
CDR3 DNA: TGTGCCAGCGGACGCGGGGGGGGCCAAGAGACCCAGTACTTC
CDR3 protein: CASGRGGGQETQYF

J gene: TRBJ2-7
CDR3 length: 18
clone size: .
V gene: TRBV10-3
D gene: TRBD2
CDR3 DNA: TGTGCCATCAGTGAGTCAGGGCTAGCGGGGGGAAAATCCTACGAGCAGTACTTC
CDR3 protein: CAISESGLAGGKSYEQYF

J gene: TRBJ1-1
CDR3 length: 15
clone size: few
V gene: TRBV28
D gene: .
CDR3 DNA: TGTGCCAGCATGGTGGTAGGACAGTTGAACACTGAAGCTTTCTTT
CDR3 protein: CASMVVGQLNTEAFF

J gene: TRBJ2-7
CDR3 length: 17
clone size: few
V gene: TRBV6-2/TRBV6-3
D gene: TRBD1
CDR3 DNA: TGTGCCAGCAGTTACACGGGGGACAGGTTCTACTCCTACGAGCAGTACTTC
CDR3 protein: CASSYTGDRFYSYEQYF

J gene: TRBJ2-7
CDR3 length: 14
clone size: .
V gene: TRBV4-2
D gene: .
CDR3 DNA: TGTGCCAGCAGCCAAGCCCAGGATACCTACGAGCAGTACTTC
CDR3 protein: CASSQAQDTYEQYF

J gene: TRBJ2-7
CDR3 length: 12
clone size: .
V gene: TRBV6-5
D gene: .
CDR3 DNA: TGTGCCAGCAGGTCCCAAACCTACGAGCAGTACTTC
CDR3 protein: CASRSQTYEQYF

J gene: TRBJ1-6
CDR3 length: 17
clone size: .
V gene: TRBV4-3
D gene: TRBD1
CDR3 DNA: TGCGCCAGCAGCCAAGAAGGACAGGGAGGGTCCCTATCACCCCTCCACTTT
CDR3 protein: CASSQEGQGGSLSPLHF

J gene: TRBJ2-7
CDR3 length: 11
clone size: .
V gene: TRBV2
D gene: .
CDR3 DNA: TGTGCCAGCGGACTTAAATACGAGCAGTACTTC
CDR3 protein: CASGLKYEQYF

J gene: TRBJ2-1
CDR3 length: 12
clone size: few
V gene: TRBV9
D gene: .
CDR3 DNA: TGTGCCAGCAGCACCTACTACAATGAGCAGTTCTTC
CDR3 protein: CASSTYYNEQFF

J gene: TRBJ2-2
CDR3 length: 15
clone size: .
V gene: TRBV12-3/TRBV12-4
D gene: TRBD2
CDR3 DNA: TGTGCCAGCAGCGCACTAGCGGGAGTAACCGGGGAGCTGTTTTTT
CDR3 protein: CASSALAGVTGELFF

J gene: TRBJ2-3
CDR3 length: 16
clone size: many
V gene: TRBV12-3/TRBV12-4
D gene: TRBD1
CDR3 DNA: TGTGCCAGCAGTAACCCACCGGGACAGATCACAGATACGCAGTATTTT
CDR3 protein: CASSNPPGQITDTQYF

J gene: TRBJ2-2
CDR3 length: 13
clone size: few
V gene: TRBV10-3
D gene: .
CDR3 DNA: TGTGCCATCAGCGGAAACCCCACCGGGGAGCTGTTTTTT
CDR3 protein: CAISGNPTGELFF

J gene: TRBJ2-1
CDR3 length: 14
clone size: few
V gene: TRBV4-2
D gene: TRBD2
CDR3 DNA: TGTGCCAGCAGCCAAGGACTAGCGGACAATGAGCAGTTCTTC
CDR3 protein: CASSQGLADNEQFF

J gene: TRBJ2-3
CDR3 length: 15
clone size: many
V gene: TRBV9
D gene: TRBD2
CDR3 DNA: TGTGCCAGCAGCGTAGATGGCGGGAGGGCAGATACGCAGTATTTT
CDR3 protein: CASSVDGGRADTQYF

J gene: TRBJ2-3
CDR3 length: 14
clone size: .
V gene: TRBV27
D gene: TRBD1
CDR3 DNA: TGTGCCAGCAGAATACAGGGGGCGGTGGGCGCGCAGTATTTT
CDR3 protein: CASRIQGAVGAQYF

J gene: TRBJ1-2
CDR3 length: 14
clone size: .
V gene: TRBV7-9
D gene: .
CDR3 DNA: TGTGCCAGCAGCTCATGGGGTGCTAACTATGGCTACACCTTC
CDR3 protein: CASSSWGANYGYTF

J gene: TRBJ2-1
CDR3 length: 13
clone size: few
V gene: TRBV2
D gene: .
CDR3 DNA: TGTGCCAGCAGTGAACAGGGTTTCGATGAGCAGTTCTTC
CDR3 protein: CASSEQGFDEQFF

J gene: TRBJ2-7
CDR3 length: 15
clone size: .
V gene: TRBV5-1
D gene: .
CDR3 DNA: TGCGCCAGCAGCCCCGACAGCAGCCTTTCCTACGAGCAGTACTTC
CDR3 protein: CASSPDSSLSYEQYF

J gene: TRBJ2-3
CDR3 length: 15
clone size: few
V gene: TRBV6-5
D gene: .
CDR3 DNA: TGTGCCAGCAGTTACGGACGGGGCTCCCTGGATACGCAGTATTTT
CDR3 protein: CASSYGRGSLDTQYF

J gene: TRBJ2-3
CDR3 length: 13
clone size: many
V gene: TRBV28
D gene: .
CDR3 DNA: TGTGCCAGCAGCCGTGGCGGGGCAGATACGCAGTATTTT
CDR3 protein: CASSRGGADTQYF

J gene: TRBJ2-1
CDR3 length: 14
clone size: .
V gene: TRBV20-1
D gene: TRBD2
CDR3 DNA: TGCAGTGCTAGACAGCGGGGGGTTTACAATGAGCAGTTCTTC
CDR3 protein: CSARQRGVYNEQFF

J gene: TRBJ2-1
CDR3 length: 18
clone size: .
V gene: TRBV5-1
D gene: TRBD1
CDR3 DNA: TGCGCCAGCAGCTTATCTCCCGGGACAGGGAACTCCTACAATGAGCAGTTCTTC
CDR3 protein: CASSLSPGTGNSYNEQFF

J gene: TRBJ2-7
CDR3 length: 14
clone size: .
V gene: TRBV5-6
D gene: .
CDR3 DNA: TGTGCCAGCAGCTCCTGGACAGAAGAGTACGAGCAGTACTTC
CDR3 protein: CASSSWTEEYEQYF

J gene: TRBJ2-5
CDR3 length: 12
clone size: few
V gene: TRBV2
D gene: .
CDR3 DNA: TGTGCCATCCAGCAGTACCAAGAGACCCAGTACTTC
CDR3 protein: CAIQQYQETQYF

J gene: TRBJ2-7
CDR3 length: 15
clone size: few
V gene: TRBV28
D gene: TRBD2
CDR3 DNA: TGTGCCAGCAGTTTAGGGGCTAGCGGGAGCAACGAGCAGTACTTC
CDR3 protein: CASSLGASGSNEQYF

J gene: TRBJ2-1
CDR3 length: 16
clone size: .
V gene: TRBV24-1
D gene: TRBD2
CDR3 DNA: TGTGTCACCAGTGATCCCAGCGGGAGTTCCTACAATGAGCAGTTCTTC
CDR3 protein: CVTSDPSGSSYNEQFF

J gene: TRBJ2-5
CDR3 length: 15
clone size: .
V gene: TRBV5-4
D gene: TRBD2
CDR3 DNA: TGTGCCAGCAGCACAAAACTAGCGGGGAAAGAGACCCAGTACTTC
CDR3 protein: CASSTKLAGKETQYF

J gene: TRBJ1-2
CDR3 length: 14
clone size: many
V gene: TRBV12-3/TRBV12-4
D gene: .
CDR3 DNA: TGTGCCAGCAGTTTAGGGGCGGAGGCTCGTGGCTACACCTTC
CDR3 protein: CASSLGAEARGYTF

J gene: TRBJ2-2
CDR3 length: 16
clone size: .
V gene: TRBV5-5
D gene: .
CDR3 DNA: TGTGCCAGCAGCAGTAGGTCGGGGGCGAACACCGGGGAGCTGTTTTTT
CDR3 protein: CASSSRSGANTGELFF

J gene: TRBJ2-7
CDR3 length: 15
clone size: few
V gene: TRBV27
D gene: TRBD2
CDR3 DNA: TGTGCCAGCAGTCCGAGCCTTAGCGGGAGTTACGAGCAGTACTTC
CDR3 protein: CASSPSLSGSYEQYF

J gene: TRBJ2-1
CDR3 length: 13
clone size: few
V gene: TRBV20-1
D gene: .
CDR3 DNA: TGCAGTGCGCCTGTGGGTTCCTACAATGAGCAGTTCTTC
CDR3 protein: CSAPVGSYNEQFF

J gene: TRBJ2-7
CDR3 length: 13
clone size: .
V gene: TRBV6-2/TRBV6-3
D gene: .
CDR3 DNA: TGTGCCAGCAGTTTAGCGAGCCCCTACGAGCAGTACTTC
CDR3 protein: CASSLASPYEQYF

J gene: TRBJ2-1
CDR3 length: 18
clone size: .
V gene: TRBV28
D gene: TRBD2
CDR3 DNA: TGTGCCAGCAGTTTAGCGGCCCTAGCGGGGGCGGGGGGCAATGAGCAGTTCTTC
CDR3 protein: CASSLAALAGAGGNEQFF

J gene: TRBJ2-2
CDR3 length: 13
clone size: few
V gene: TRBV12-3/TRBV12-4
D gene: .
CDR3 DNA: TGTGCCAGCAGTTTATATGAGGGCGGGGAGCTGTTTTTT
CDR3 protein: CASSLYEGGELFF

J gene: TRBJ2-2
CDR3 length: 17
clone size: many
V gene: TRBV5-5
D gene: TRBD2
CDR3 DNA: TGTGCCAGCAGCTTGAACGTAGGACTAGCAACGCCCGGGGAGCTGTTTTTT
CDR3 protein: CASSLNVGLATPGELFF

J gene: TRBJ2-1
CDR3 length: 17
clone size: few
V gene: TRBV5-1
D gene: TRBD2
CDR3 DNA: TGCGCCAGCAGCCTGCGGACTAGCGGGGGGGCCAATAATGAGCAGTTCTTC
CDR3 protein: CASSLRTSGGANNEQFF

J gene: TRBJ1-1
CDR3 length: 15
clone size: few
V gene: TRBV5-1
D gene: .
CDR3 DNA: TGCGCCAGCAGCTTGGATCGTCCGGCGAACACTGAAGCTTTCTTT
CDR3 protein: CASSLDRPANTEAFF

J gene: TRBJ2-2
CDR3 length: 15
clone size: many
V gene: TRBV12-3/TRBV12-4
D gene: TRBD1
CDR3 DNA: TGTGCCAGCAGTCCCGACAGGGGGAACACCGGGGAGCTGTTTTTT
CDR3 protein: CASSPDRGNTGELFF

J gene: TRBJ2-6
CDR3 length: 12
clone size: few
V gene: TRBV6-2/TRBV6-3
D gene: .
CDR3 DNA: TGTGCCAGCAGCAAGGGGACCGACGTCCTGACTTTC
CDR3 protein: CASSKGTDVLTF

J gene: TRBJ2-1
CDR3 length: 14
clone size: .
V gene: TRBV4-3
D gene: TRBD2
CDR3 DNA: TGCGCCAGCAGCCAAGAAGGGAGGGGAAATGAGCAGTTCTTC
CDR3 protein: CASSQEGRGNEQFF